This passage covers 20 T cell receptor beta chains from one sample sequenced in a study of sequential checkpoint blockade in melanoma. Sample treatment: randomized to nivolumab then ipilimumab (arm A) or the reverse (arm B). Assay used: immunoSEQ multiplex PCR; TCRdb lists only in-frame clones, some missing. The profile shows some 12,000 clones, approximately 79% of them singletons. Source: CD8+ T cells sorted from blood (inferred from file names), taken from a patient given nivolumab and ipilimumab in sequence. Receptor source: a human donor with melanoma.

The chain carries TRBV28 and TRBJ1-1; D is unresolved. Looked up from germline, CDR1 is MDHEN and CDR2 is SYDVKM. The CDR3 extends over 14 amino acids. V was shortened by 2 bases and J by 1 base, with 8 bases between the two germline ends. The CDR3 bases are TGTGCCAGCAGTTTACAAGCGGGGAACACTGAAGCTTTCTTT. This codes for CASSLQAGNTEAFF.

The CDR3: CASSVLTRGGNTEAFF. For the CDR3, the DNA is TGTGCCAGCAGCGTCCTAACCAGGGGCGGGAACACTGAAGCTTTCTTT. The rearrangement links TRBV9 to TRBJ1-1, with D possibly matching TRBD1 (6 bases). Trimming pared 2 bases from V and 1 base from J, leaving 15 bases between. CDR3 length: 16 residues. Germline V gene lookup returns CDR1 SGDLS and CDR2 YYNGEE.

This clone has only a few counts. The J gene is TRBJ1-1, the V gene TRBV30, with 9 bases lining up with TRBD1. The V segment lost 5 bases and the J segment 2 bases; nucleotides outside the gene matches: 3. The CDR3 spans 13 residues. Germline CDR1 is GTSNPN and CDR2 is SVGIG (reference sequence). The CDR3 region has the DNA TGTGCCTGGGGGACAGGGATAAACACTGAAGCTTTCTTT. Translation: CAWGTGINTEAFF.

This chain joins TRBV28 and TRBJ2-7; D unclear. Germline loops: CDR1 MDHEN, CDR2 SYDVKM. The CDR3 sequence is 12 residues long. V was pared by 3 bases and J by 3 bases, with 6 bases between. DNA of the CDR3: TGTGCCAGCAGTTTCTTCCTCTACGAGCAGTACTTC. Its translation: CASSFFLYEQYF.

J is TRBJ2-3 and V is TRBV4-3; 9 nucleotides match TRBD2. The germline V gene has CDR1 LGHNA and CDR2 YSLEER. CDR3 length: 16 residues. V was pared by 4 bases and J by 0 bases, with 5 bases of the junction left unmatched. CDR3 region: CASSPTSGPSTDTQYF. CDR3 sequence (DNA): TGCGCCAGCAGCCCAACTAGCGGGCCGAGCACAGATACGCAGTATTTT.

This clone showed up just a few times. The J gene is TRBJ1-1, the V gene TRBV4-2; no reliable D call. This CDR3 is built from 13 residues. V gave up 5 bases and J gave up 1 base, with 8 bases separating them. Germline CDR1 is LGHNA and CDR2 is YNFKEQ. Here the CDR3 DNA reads TGTGCCAGCAGCTTTTCGGGGAACACTGAAGCTTTCTTT. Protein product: CASSFSGNTEAFF.

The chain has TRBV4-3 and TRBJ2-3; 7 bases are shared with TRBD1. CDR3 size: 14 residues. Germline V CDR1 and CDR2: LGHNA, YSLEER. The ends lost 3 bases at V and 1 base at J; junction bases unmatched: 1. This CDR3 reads CASSHGTGTDTQYF. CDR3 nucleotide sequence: TGCGCCAGCAGCCACGGGACAGGCACAGATACGCAGTATTTT.

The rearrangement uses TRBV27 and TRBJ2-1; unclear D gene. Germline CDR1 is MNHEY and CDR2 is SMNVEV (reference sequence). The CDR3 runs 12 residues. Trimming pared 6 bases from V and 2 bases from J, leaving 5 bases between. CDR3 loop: CASSQTYNEQFF. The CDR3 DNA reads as TGTGCCAGCAGCCAAACCTACAATGAGCAGTTCTTC.

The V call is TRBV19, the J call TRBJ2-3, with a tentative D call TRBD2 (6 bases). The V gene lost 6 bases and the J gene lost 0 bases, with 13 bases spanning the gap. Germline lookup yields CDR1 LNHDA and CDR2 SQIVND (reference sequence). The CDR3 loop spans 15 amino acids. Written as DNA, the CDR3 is TGTGCCAGTAGCCCGGACTATTCAAGCACAGATACGCAGTATTTT. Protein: CASSPDYSSTDTQYF.

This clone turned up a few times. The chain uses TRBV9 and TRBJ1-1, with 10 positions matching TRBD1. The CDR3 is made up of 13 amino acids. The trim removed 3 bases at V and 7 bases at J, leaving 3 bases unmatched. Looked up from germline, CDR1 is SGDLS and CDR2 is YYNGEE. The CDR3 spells CASSEGTGDEAFF. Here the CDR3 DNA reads TGTGCCAGCAGCGAGGGGACAGGGGATGAAGCTTTCTTT.

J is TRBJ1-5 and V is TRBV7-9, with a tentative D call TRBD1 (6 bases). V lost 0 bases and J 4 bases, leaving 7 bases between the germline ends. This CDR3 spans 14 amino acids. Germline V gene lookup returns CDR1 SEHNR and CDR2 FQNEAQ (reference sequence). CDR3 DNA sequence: TGTGCCAGCAGCTTAGCAGGGGGTAATCAGCCCCAGCATTTT. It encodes CASSLAGGNQPQHF.

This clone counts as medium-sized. In nucleotides, the CDR3 is TGCGCCAGCAGCTTGGTTAGCTCTGGAAACACCATATATTTT. It codes for CASSLVSSGNTIYF. This rearrangement joins TRBV5-1 to TRBJ1-3, with D hard to call. The germline V gene encodes CDR1 SGHRS and CDR2 YFSETQ. V was shortened by 0 bases and J by 0 bases, with 4 bases between the two germline ends. The CDR3 totals 14 residues.

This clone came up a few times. The CDR3 region is CASSLADSYKNIQYF. DNA of the CDR3: TGTGCCAGCAGCTTAGCCGACAGCTACAAAAACATTCAGTACTTC. The chain couples TRBV7-9 to TRBJ2-4; D possibly corresponds to TRBD1 (5 bases). CDR1 and CDR2 from the germline V gene are SEHNR and FQNEAQ (reference sequence). The CDR3 length is 15 residues. Trimming left V 0 bases short and J 3 bases short, with 9 bases between.

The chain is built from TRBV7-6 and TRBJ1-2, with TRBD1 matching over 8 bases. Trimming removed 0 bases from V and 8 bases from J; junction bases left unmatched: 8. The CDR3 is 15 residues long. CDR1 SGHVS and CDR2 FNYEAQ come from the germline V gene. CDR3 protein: CASSLAGQGPGGYTF. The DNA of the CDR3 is TGTGCCAGCAGCTTAGCTGGACAGGGACCCGGCGGCTACACCTTC.

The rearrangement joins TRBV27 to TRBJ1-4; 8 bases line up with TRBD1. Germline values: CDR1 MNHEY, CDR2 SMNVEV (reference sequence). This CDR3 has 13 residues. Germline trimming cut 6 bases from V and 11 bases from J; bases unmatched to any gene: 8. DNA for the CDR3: TGTGCCAGCAGGCCAGGGACAGGAGGTAAACTGTTTTTT. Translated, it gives CASRPGTGGKLFF.

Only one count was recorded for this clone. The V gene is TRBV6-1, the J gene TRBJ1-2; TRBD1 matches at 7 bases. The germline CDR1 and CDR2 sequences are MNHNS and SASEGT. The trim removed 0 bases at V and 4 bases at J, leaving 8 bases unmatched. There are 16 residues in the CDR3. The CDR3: CASSEAGTVPVYGYTF. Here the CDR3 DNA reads TGTGCCAGCAGTGAAGCGGGGACAGTACCTGTCTATGGCTACACCTTC.

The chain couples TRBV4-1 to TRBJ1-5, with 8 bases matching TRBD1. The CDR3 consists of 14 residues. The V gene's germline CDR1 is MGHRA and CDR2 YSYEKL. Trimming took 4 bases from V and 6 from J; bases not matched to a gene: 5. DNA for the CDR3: TGCGCCAGCAGCCGCGGACAGGGAGCTCAGCCCCAGCATTTT. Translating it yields CASSRGQGAQPQHF.

For the CDR3, the DNA is TGTGCCAGCAGTTATCTCCAGGTTGTCTCTGAAGGCTACACCTTC. This sequence encodes CASSYLQVVSEGYTF. This chain joins TRBV6-5 and TRBJ1-2; D is ambiguous. V lost 3 bases, J lost 8 bases, and 19 bases lay in between. Germline CDR1 and CDR2: MNHEY and SVGAGI. This CDR3 is built from 15 residues.

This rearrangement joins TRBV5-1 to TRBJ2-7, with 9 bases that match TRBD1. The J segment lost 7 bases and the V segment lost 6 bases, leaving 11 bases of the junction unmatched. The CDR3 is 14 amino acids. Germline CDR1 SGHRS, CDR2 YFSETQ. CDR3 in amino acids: CASTPGQGAVEQYF. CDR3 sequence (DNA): TGCGCCAGCACCCCGGGACAGGGCGCTGTTGAGCAGTACTTC. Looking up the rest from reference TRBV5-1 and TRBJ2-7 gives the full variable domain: KAGVTQTPRYLIKTRGQQVTLSCSPISGHRSVSWYQQTPGQGLQFLFEYFSETQRNKGNFPGRFSGRQFSNSRSEMNVSTLELGDSALYLCASTPGQGAVEQYFGPGTRLTVT.

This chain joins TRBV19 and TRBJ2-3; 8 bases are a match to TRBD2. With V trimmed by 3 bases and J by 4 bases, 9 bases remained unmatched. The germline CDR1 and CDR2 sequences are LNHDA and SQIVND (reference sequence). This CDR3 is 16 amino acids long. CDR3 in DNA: TGTGCCAGTAGTATCGGGGGGGGACTAGTGGCAGATACGCAGTATTTT. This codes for CASSIGGGLVADTQYF.